This T cell receptor (beta chain) emerged from a study of CXCR3-negative and CXCR3-positive naive CD8 T cells. Study conclusions and caveats: Partially decreased CXCR3 expression was recorded after cryopreservation, and fresh PBMCs were used in most assays. More hydrophobic TRB CDR3s were found in CXCR3-positive naive cells than in CXCR3-negative naive cells.

UMI-labeled TRB cDNA libraries were prepared by 5' RACE. TCRdb reprocessed the 5' RACE reads; each CDR3 protein has one entry and no DNA is given. The record lists about 26,000 distinct CDR3 sequences, of which the ten most abundant hold 2.8%. Worth noting for this clonotype: Its antigen remains unknown.

The CDR3 has 13 residues. The germline V gene has CDR1 SQVTM and CDR2 ANQGSEA. The source of this sequence is a human donor in good health. Some clones in this sample may be carry-over from other donors' samples. The sequencing input was naive CXCR3- CD8+ T cells from blood. Subset noted: CD45RO-CCR7+CD27+CD95- naive CD8+ T cells lacking CXCR3 (TNR3-). The chain joins TRBV29-1 to TRBJ2-7. The CDR3: CSVGPIPSYEQYF.